The next 23 T cell receptor beta chains were all read from a single sample in a study of Graves' ophthalmopathy and Graves' hyperthyroidism. The authors amplified TCR beta CDR3 regions from RNA transcripts. First-round RT-PCR used HTBI primers; second-round multiplex PCR followed. Each CDR3 protein is one row after TCRdb ran MiXCR on the multiplex PCR reads. Of hundreds of thousands of distinct CDR3 sequences in the sample, 13% to 15% are singletons; the top ten hold 8% to 10%. The specimen sequenced was blood. All receptors come from a woman aged 25 to 45 with Graves' ophthalmopathy.

The V gene is TRBV25-1, the J gene TRBJ1-1; unclear D gene. Germline CDR1 MGHDK, CDR2 SYGVNS. V lost 2 bases and J 8 bases, leaving 6 bases between the germline ends. This CDR3 spans 11 amino acids. The CDR3 DNA is TGTGCCAGCAGTGAAAACCGAGAAGCTTTCTTT. This encodes CASSENREAFF.

About this clonotype itself: This clone may be a read error of a much larger clone one base away. The chain has TRBV11-2 and TRBJ1-1, with D possibly matching TRBD1 (6 bases). The CDR3 spans 14 residues. CDR1 is SGHAT and CDR2 is FQNNGV in the germline V gene. The CDR3 sequence: CASSLAPQGYEACF. CDR3 coding DNA: TGTGCCAGCAGCTTAGCCCCTCAGGGGTATGAAGCTTGCTTT.

This clonotype was observed many times. The chain links TRBV28 to TRBJ2-7; 9 nucleotides match TRBD2. The CDR3 totals 15 residues. The trim removed 5 bases at V and 6 bases at J, leaving 11 bases unmatched. CDR1 and CDR2 from the germline V gene are MDHEN and SYDVKM. The CDR3, as DNA: TGTGCCAGCAGTCCCGAGCGGGGGGTTTGGTCCGAGCAGTACTTC. Its protein product is CASSPERGVWSEQYF.

This clonotype has a count of ten or more. The chain links TRBV20-1 to TRBJ1-2; the D gene is possibly TRBD1 (5 bases). This CDR3 comprises 15 residues. The V and J ends lost 5 bases and 1 base respectively, with 17 bases between them. From germline, CDR1 is DFQATT and CDR2 SNEGSKA (reference sequence). The CDR3 here is CSAPYGQDYNYGYTF. The CDR3 DNA follows: TGCAGTGCTCCCTACGGACAAGATTATAACTATGGCTACACCTTC.

The chain recombines TRBV5-5 with TRBJ1-1; the D gene is possibly TRBD1 (6 bases). The CDR3 loop spans 14 amino acids. V gave up 4 bases and J gave up 0 bases, with 10 bases separating them. CDR1 is SGHKS and CDR2 is YYEKEE in the germline V gene (reference sequence). This CDR3 is CASSNTGMNTEAFF. The CDR3 nucleotides are TGTGCCAGCAGCAACACAGGGATGAACACTGAAGCTTTCTTT.

The table lists this clonotype with many counts. The rearrangement links TRBV28 to TRBJ2-7, with D possibly being TRBD1 (6 bases). CDR1 is MDHEN and CDR2 is SYDVKM in the germline V gene. With 5 bases removed from V and 5 bases from J, the gap between germline ends came to 16 bases. This CDR3 spans 14 amino acids. Written as DNA, the CDR3 is TGTGCCAGCAGTCAGACACAGGGTATCAACGAGCAGTACTTC. It codes for CASSQTQGINEQYF.

The rearrangement links TRBV2 to TRBJ1-1, with a weak D call TRBD1 (5 bases). CDR1 is SNHLY and CDR2 is FYNNEI in the germline V gene. V was pared by 6 bases and J by 6 bases, with 14 bases between. The CDR3 sequence is 13 residues long. The CDR3 coding sequence is TGTGCCAGCAGACCCCTGGGGGTAGCTGAAGCTTTCTTT. This gives the protein CASRPLGVAEAFF.

The chain combines TRBV20-1 with TRBJ2-5; 8 nucleotides match TRBD2. Per germline, CDR1 DFQATT and CDR2 SNEGSKA (reference sequence). The CDR3 length is 14 residues. V lost 1 base to trimming and J lost 2 bases; unmatched junction nucleotides: 3. The CDR3 is CSARGTSSQETQYF. The CDR3, as DNA: TGCAGTGCTAGAGGGACTAGCTCACAAGAGACCCAGTACTTC.

This sequence joins TRBV6-1 and TRBJ1-1, with a possible D match to TRBD1 (5 bases). The CDR3 extends over 11 amino acids. CDR1 and CDR2 from the germline V gene are MNHNS and SASEGT. Trimming removed 6 bases at V and 11 bases at J, with 13 bases between. CDR3 coding DNA: TGTGCCAGCAGCCCCGAGGGGCGCGCTTTCTTT. Its protein product is CASSPEGRAFF.

This clonotype came up many times. The rearrangement links TRBV10-1 to TRBJ2-2, with a possible D match to TRBD2 (5 bases). The CDR3 is 14 amino acids. Germline values: CDR1 WNHNN, CDR2 SYGVQD (reference sequence). Trimming pared 6 bases from V and 1 base from J, leaving 9 bases between. The CDR3 DNA follows: TGCGCCAGCAGGGACTCGTGGAACACCGGGGAGCTGTTTTTT. Translating it yields CASRDSWNTGELFF.

This clonotype was detected ten times or more. The CDR3 bases are TGTGCCAGCATAGGGGGACAGGGCTTCGACTCGTATGGCTACACCTTC. It encodes CASIGGQGFDSYGYTF. The rearrangement uses TRBV28 and TRBJ1-2, with 9 bases identical to TRBD1. The germline CDR1 and CDR2 sequences are MDHEN and SYDVKM. V gave up 7 bases and J gave up 5 bases; unmatched junction bases: 14. The CDR3 runs to 16 residues.

V and J are TRBV6-2 or TRBV6-3 and TRBJ2-7; 12 positions match TRBD2. The CDR3 is 19 amino acids. The trim removed 3 bases at V and 0 bases at J, leaving 12 bases unmatched. Germline lookup yields CDR1 MNHEY and CDR2 SVGEGT. The CDR3 here is CASSYRRLTSGSFSYEQYF. In DNA, the CDR3 is TGTGCCAGCAGTTATAGGAGATTGACTAGCGGGAGCTTCTCCTACGAGCAGTACTTC.

This clonotype was seen repeatedly, ten times or more. The chain has TRBV15 and TRBJ2-7; no clear D. Trimming removed 3 bases from V and 4 bases from J, with 7 bases in between. The CDR3 spans 12 residues. The germline V gene encodes CDR1 LNHNV and CDR2 YYDKDF (reference sequence). CDR3 DNA: TGTGCCACCAGCAGGGACCGATACGAGCAGTACTTC. Its protein product is CATSRDRYEQYF.

This clonotype was picked up many times. The chain combines TRBV20-1 with TRBJ1-1; D is perhaps TRBD1 (5 bases). This CDR3 has 14 residues. Looked up from germline, CDR1 is DFQATT and CDR2 is SNEGSKA (reference sequence). The V end lost 5 bases, the J end lost 1 base, and 14 bases lay between the germline ends. The CDR3 here is CSASPPTANTEAFF. The CDR3 nucleotides read TGCAGTGCTTCCCCCCCGACAGCGAACACTGAAGCTTTCTTT.

V usage is TRBV19 and J usage is TRBJ2-7, with 10 positions matching TRBD1. V was clipped by 8 bases and J by 1 base; unmatched bases: 8. The CDR3 totals 15 residues. Germline V gene lookup returns CDR1 LNHDA and CDR2 SQIVND (reference sequence). CDR3 DNA: TGTGCCAGTCCACCGGAGGGACAGGGGTCCTACGAGCAGTACTTC. The encoded protein is CASPPEGQGSYEQYF.

This clonotype was seen a few times. The chain is built from TRBV5-1 and TRBJ2-3; D gene uncertain. The ends were cut back, 1 base at V and 1 base at J, with 13 bases in the middle. The length of the CDR3 is 16 residues. Per germline, CDR1 SGHRS and CDR2 YFSETQ. The CDR3 loop is CASSLNPIYRTDTQYF. DNA for the CDR3: TGCGCCAGCAGCTTGAACCCAATATATCGCACAGATACGCAGTATTTT.

J is TRBJ1-1 and V is TRBV6-1, with D maybe TRBD1 (6 bases). The CDR3 has 16 amino acids. V was trimmed by 4 bases and J by 1 base, leaving 16 bases between them. Germline loops: CDR1 MNHNS, CDR2 SASEGT. Written as DNA, the CDR3 is TGTGCCAGCAGTGGAACAACGATGACAGGGAACACTGAAGCTTTCTTT. Translating it yields CASSGTTMTGNTEAFF.

This clonotype came up many times. The V call is TRBV12-3 or TRBV12-4, the J call TRBJ1-1; 8 bases agree with TRBD1. This CDR3 region has 14 residues. V trimming: 6 bases; J trimming: 4 bases; junction bases outside the gene matches: 7. The chain's CDR3 is CASSRSTGGTEAFF. CDR3 DNA sequence: TGTGCCAGCAGCCGATCAACAGGGGGCACTGAAGCTTTCTTT.

This clonotype has ten or more counts. The chain uses TRBV6-5 and TRBJ1-1; D may be TRBD1 (5 bases). Germline V gene sequence: CDR1 MNHEY, CDR2 SVGAGI. The CDR3 contains 14 residues. V lost 2 bases, J lost 8 bases, and 15 bases lay in between. In nucleotides, the CDR3 is TGTGCCAGCAGTTACGCGGGAAGGGGCAACGAAGCTTTCTTT. It codes for CASSYAGRGNEAFF.

This clonotype turned up a few times. Here the CDR3 reads CAISATENSPLHF. CDR3 DNA: TGTGCCATCAGTGCTACGGAGAATTCACCCCTCCACTTT. The chain carries TRBV10-3 and TRBJ1-6; D is unclear. The CDR3 consists of 13 residues. V shed 4 bases and J shed 7 bases, with 8 bases lying between them. The germline V gene encodes CDR1 ENHRY and CDR2 SYGVKD.

This clonotype was counted many times. The chain combines TRBV6-4 with TRBJ2-7; D is unresolved. CDR1 and CDR2 (germline): MRHNA, SNTAGT. The V and J ends lost 6 bases and 0 bases respectively, with 21 bases between them. The CDR3 extends over 17 amino acids. CDR3 loop: CASSTPRYVKSSYEQYF. The CDR3 DNA reads TGTGCCAGCAGCACCCCGAGATACGTTAAGAGCTCCTACGAGCAGTACTTC.

This clonotype was seen at least ten times. V and J are TRBV6-5 and TRBJ1-2, with D possibly matching TRBD1 (5 bases). The V and J ends lost 0 bases and 1 base respectively, with 9 bases between them. This CDR3 has 15 amino acids. Germline CDR1 reads MNHEY; CDR2 reads SVGAGI. CDR3 DNA: TGTGCCAGCAGTTACTCGGGACGGATTAACTATGGCTACACCTTC. Its protein is CASSYSGRINYGYTF.

In its sample, this clonotype was seen many times. The rearrangement links TRBV12-3 or TRBV12-4 to TRBJ2-7; D gene uncertain. Between the trimmed V and J ends, which lost 5 bases and 0 bases, there was a span of 17 bases. This CDR3 is built from 16 residues. CDR3 amino acids: CASSLDPTLSSYEQYF. The DNA for the CDR3 is TGTGCCAGCAGTCTTGACCCAACCCTGAGCTCCTACGAGCAGTACTTC.